This section outlines one T cell receptor (beta chain) sequence together with its context. CDR1 and CDR2 from the germline V gene are MNHEY and SVGAGI. With 5 bases removed from V and 3 bases from J, the gap between germline ends came to 14 bases. The CDR3 has 15 residues. These data belong to a study of control samples from healthy donors and cancer patients. Some clones are missing from TCRdb's copy, which holds only in-frame ones; the method was immunoSEQ multiplex PCR. Of nearly 55,000 clones in the sample, 95% to 96% were seen once. The TCR was taken from a woman aged 25 to 39 in good health. Sequenced material: blood. The chain links TRBV6-5 to TRBJ2-1; D perhaps matches TRBD2 (6 bases). The DNA for the CDR3 is TGTGCCAGCAGTCCTGGGACGGGGGACTACAATGAGCAGTTCTTC. Translation: CASSPGTGDYNEQFF.